This T cell receptor beta chain originates from a study of shared clonotypes between healthy human individuals. Broader study findings: Estimated richness was generally greater in naive than memory subsets.

TCRdb's table, derived via immunoSEQ multiplex PCR, lists solely in-frame clones and lacks some. The sample consists of approximately 500,000 clones, 90% to 97% of them appearing once. Germline CDR1 is SGHDN and CDR2 is FVKESK. The CDR3 contains 11 residues. Comment on this clone: Its specificity is not known. The junction departs from the called germline gene at one end, perhaps through a read error.

The rearrangement links TRBV14 to TRBJ1-2; the match to TRBD1 covers 7 bases. The specimen sequenced was naive CD4+ T cells sorted from blood. Subset: CD45RA+ positively selected. The clonotype was recovered from a woman aged 25 to 39 in good health. For the CDR3, the DNA is TGTGCCAGCAGCCGAGACCTTGACAGGGACTTC. Encoded protein: CASSRDLDRDF.